The next 30 T cell receptor beta chains were all read from a single sample in a study of monozygotic twins with inflammatory bowel disease. TCRdb reprocessed the 5' RACE reads, keeping one entry per CDR3 protein, no DNA. The sample includes more than 300,000 distinct CDR3 sequences. Sequencing was done on a sample of blood. These TCRs come from a human donor with ulcerative colitis or Crohn's disease, or a healthy co-twin of an affected twin (not recorded which).

The CDR3 is CASSSPLAGGQTDTQYF. The chain couples TRBV7-9 to TRBJ2-3; TCRdb designates TRBD2, a call that cannot be tested without DNA. CDR1 and CDR2 (germline): SEHNR, FQNEAQ (reference sequence). The CDR3 loop spans 17 amino acids. The complete variable domain, with remaining parts taken from reference TRBV7-9 and TRBJ2-3, reads DTGVSQNPRHKITKRGQNVTFRCDPISEHNRLYWYRQTLGQGPEFLTYFQNEAQLEKSRLLSDRFSAERPKGSFSTLEIQRTEQGDSAMYLCASSSPLAGGQTDTQYFGPGTRLTVL.

The chain uses TRBV4-3 and TRBJ2-1; the TCRdb call, TRBD2, lacks DNA for checking. Germline V gene lookup returns CDR1 LGHNA and CDR2 YSLEER. This CDR3 is built from 20 residues. The CDR3 loop reads CASSQVLTPAEGSSYNEQFF.

This rearrangement joins TRBV7-2 to TRBJ2-3. CDR3 length: 12 amino acids. Germline-derived CDR1 and CDR2 are SGHTA and FQGNSA. The chain's CDR3 is CASSLGTDTQYF.

This rearrangement joins TRBV19 to TRBJ2-3; checking the TCRdb D call of TRBD1 is not possible without DNA. Per germline, CDR1 LNHDA and CDR2 SQIVND (reference sequence). The CDR3 extends over 15 amino acids. The CDR3 spells CASSGQGDLTDTQYF.

The J gene is TRBJ2-5, the V gene TRBV29-1; TCRdb outputs TRBD2, but without DNA this stays unchecked. The CDR3 spans 12 residues. Germline V CDR1 and CDR2: SQVTM, ANQGSEA. The CDR3 sequence is CSVGTRRGDQYF.

The chain links TRBV20-1 to TRBJ1-5; TCRdb names TRBD1, which stays unverified in the absence of DNA. Germline values: CDR1 DFQATT, CDR2 SNEGSKA (reference sequence). The CDR3 sequence is 14 residues long. The CDR3 loop is CSARDRGGNQPQHF.

V and J are TRBV7-2 and TRBJ1-4. This CDR3 is built from 15 residues. The germline CDR1 and CDR2 sequences are SGHTA and FQGNSA. CDR3 region: CASHPYGNDNEKLFF.

V gene TRBV20-1 combines with J gene TRBJ2-7; with no DNA, the TCRdb D assignment of TRBD2 cannot be verified. Germline CDR1 is DFQATT and CDR2 is SNEGSKA (reference sequence). CDR3 length: 15 amino acids. The CDR3 loop reads CSARDLRLDSYEQYF.

This rearrangement joins TRBV6-1 to TRBJ1-5; checking the TCRdb D call of TRBD1 is not possible without DNA. The CDR3 is 17 residues long. Germline loops: CDR1 MNHNS, CDR2 SASEGT. The CDR3 protein is CASSTDRGVAGNQPQHF.

The chain combines TRBV29-1 with TRBJ1-1; TCRdb's D call of TRBD1 is untestable without DNA. The germline gives CDR1 SQVTM, CDR2 ANQGSEA. CDR3 size: 13 residues. Here the CDR3 reads CSARSQGAAEAFF.

This chain links TRBV28 with TRBJ1-5. Germline V gene data show CDR1 as MDHEN and CDR2 as SYDVKM. The CDR3 is made up of 14 amino acids. CDR3 loop: CASGVRQAYQPQHF.

This chain links TRBV24-1 with TRBJ2-5; TCRdb's D call, TRBD1, is unchecked because there is no DNA. The CDR3 extends over 16 amino acids. The germline gives CDR1 KGHDR, CDR2 SFDVKD. The CDR3 loop reads CATSDAGTGMRETQYF.

The rearrangement joins TRBV20-1 to TRBJ2-1; checking the TCRdb D call of TRBD1 is not possible without DNA. The germline V gene encodes CDR1 DFQATT and CDR2 SNEGSKA (reference sequence). This CDR3 is 12 amino acids long. This CDR3 reads CSVKWGYDEQFF.

The rearrangement links TRBV29-1 to TRBJ2-7; TCRdb names TRBD1, which stays unverified in the absence of DNA. The germline CDR1 and CDR2 sequences are SQVTM and ANQGSEA. This CDR3 contains 14 residues. The CDR3 protein is CSVDLGQGSYEQYF.

The V call is TRBV12-3 or TRBV12-4, the J call TRBJ2-2; the TCRdb call, TRBD1, lacks DNA for checking. The CDR3 has 17 amino acids. CDR3 sequence: CASSFYSGTGFPGELFF.

The chain recombines TRBV7-2 with TRBJ1-6. This CDR3 region has 15 residues. CDR1 is SGHTA, CDR2 FQGNSA, per germline. The chain's CDR3 is CTSSLGSSYNSPLHF.

The chain joins TRBV20-1 to TRBJ1-1; the TCRdb call, TRBD1, lacks DNA for checking. The CDR3 spans 13 residues. Germline V gene lookup returns CDR1 DFQATT and CDR2 SNEGSKA (reference sequence). The CDR3: CSAPRGTNTEAFF.

The chain uses TRBV6-2 or TRBV6-3 and TRBJ2-7. Germline CDR1 and CDR2: MNHEY and SVGEGT. The CDR3 spans 15 residues. The CDR3 is CASSYSSQNTYEQYF.

V is TRBV4-2 and J is TRBJ2-6. Germline V gene sequence: CDR1 LGHNA, CDR2 YNFKEQ. The CDR3 has 15 amino acids. This chain's CDR3 is CASSQGLAGANVLTF.

This chain connects TRBV4-3 to TRBJ2-1; checking the TCRdb D call of TRBD1 is not possible without DNA. This CDR3 has 15 residues. Germline V lookup: CDR1 LGHNA, CDR2 YSLEER. The CDR3 loop reads CASSQDGAGGNEQFF.

CDR3 sequence reads: CASSFSGTYEQYF. The rearrangement joins TRBV5-1 to TRBJ2-7. This CDR3 is 13 amino acids long. Per the germline V gene, CDR1 is SGHRS and CDR2 is YFSETQ.

The gene calls are TRBV12-3 or TRBV12-4 and TRBJ1-3; checking the TCRdb D call of TRBD1 is not possible without DNA. The CDR3 runs 17 residues. The chain's CDR3 is CASSPYVGRISGNTIYF.

J is TRBJ2-7 and V is TRBV6-4; there is no DNA to check the TCRdb D call of TRBD2. This CDR3 is 19 amino acids long. Germline-derived CDR1 and CDR2 are MRHNA and SNTAGT. Here the CDR3 reads CASSDSEEAGRGISYEQYF.

CDR3 region: CASSLSPPYEQYF. The chain employs TRBV7-9 and TRBJ2-7; TCRdb proposes TRBD1, but this gene call is untestable without DNA. The CDR3 is made up of 13 amino acids. Germline V gene data show CDR1 as SEHNR and CDR2 as FQNEAQ (reference sequence).

The chain has TRBV7-2 and TRBJ1-5; TCRdb indicates TRBD1, and absent DNA this call remains unverified. There are 14 residues in the CDR3. Germline V gene sequence: CDR1 SGHTA, CDR2 FQGNSA. The CDR3 here is CASSDPARTGILVF.

The chain couples TRBV5-1 to TRBJ2-3; there is no DNA to check the TCRdb D call of TRBD2. The germline gives CDR1 SGHRS, CDR2 YFSETQ. The CDR3 runs 15 residues. The CDR3 protein is CASSTSGGPADTQYF.

The chain uses TRBV27 and TRBJ1-1. Germline CDR1 reads MNHEY; CDR2 reads SMNVEV (reference sequence). This CDR3 comprises 16 residues. Here the CDR3 reads CASSVGRGVADTEAFF.

This sequence joins TRBV7-6 and TRBJ2-5; TCRdb gives TRBD1 as the D gene, but with no DNA this cannot be confirmed. CDR1 SGHVS and CDR2 FNYEAQ come from the germline V gene. The CDR3 has 15 residues. The CDR3 is CASSIMGQPQETQYF. Drawing the rest from reference TRBV7-6 and TRBJ2-5, the complete variable domain is GAGVSQSPRYKVTKRGQDVALRCDPISGHVSLYWYRQALGQGPEFLTYFNYEAQQDKSGLPNDRFSAERPEGSISTLTIQRTEQRDSAMYRCASSIMGQPQETQYFGPGTRLLVL.

The rearrangement uses TRBV7-8 and TRBJ2-7; no DNA is available, so the TRBD2 call from TCRdb remains unchecked. Germline V lookup: CDR1 SGHVS, CDR2 FQNEAQ. The CDR3 extends over 15 amino acids. The CDR3 loop reads CASSLVGRGDYEQYF.

V and J are TRBV7-2 and TRBJ2-5; TCRdb selects TRBD1, and the lack of DNA leaves this call unchecked. The germline gives CDR1 SGHTA, CDR2 FQGNSA. The CDR3 is 14 amino acids. The CDR3 loop reads CASSFGGSGETQYF.